This TCR beta chain was obtained from a study of T cells in Graves' hyperthyroidism and ophthalmopathy. The CDR3 runs 16 residues. V was clipped by 7 bases and J by 0 bases; unmatched bases: 5. CDR1 and CDR2 from the germline V gene are MDHEN and SYDVKM. This clonotype was recorded at least ten times. RNA transcripts provided the source from which TCR beta CDR3 regions were amplified. Primed by the HTBI set, a first-round RT-PCR was run on the TCR CDR3. TCRdb re-analysed the multiplex PCR reads in MiXCR, keeping a single row per CDR3 protein. The data hold approximately 610,000 distinct CDR3 sequences, with roughly 17% observed a single time. Patients aged 18 to 65 had newly diagnosed hyperthyroidism of under 2 months' duration. Out of 10 ml of fresh peripheral blood came the PBMCs.

The sequence came from a woman between 18 and 29 years old with Graves' hyperthyroidism. Input material: blood. The rearrangement uses TRBV28 and TRBJ2-6, with TRBD2 matching over 8 bases. CDR3 in amino acids: CASTHGGASGANVLTF. The DNA of the CDR3 is TGTGCCAGCACCCACGGGGGGGCCTCTGGGGCCAACGTCCTGACTTTC.